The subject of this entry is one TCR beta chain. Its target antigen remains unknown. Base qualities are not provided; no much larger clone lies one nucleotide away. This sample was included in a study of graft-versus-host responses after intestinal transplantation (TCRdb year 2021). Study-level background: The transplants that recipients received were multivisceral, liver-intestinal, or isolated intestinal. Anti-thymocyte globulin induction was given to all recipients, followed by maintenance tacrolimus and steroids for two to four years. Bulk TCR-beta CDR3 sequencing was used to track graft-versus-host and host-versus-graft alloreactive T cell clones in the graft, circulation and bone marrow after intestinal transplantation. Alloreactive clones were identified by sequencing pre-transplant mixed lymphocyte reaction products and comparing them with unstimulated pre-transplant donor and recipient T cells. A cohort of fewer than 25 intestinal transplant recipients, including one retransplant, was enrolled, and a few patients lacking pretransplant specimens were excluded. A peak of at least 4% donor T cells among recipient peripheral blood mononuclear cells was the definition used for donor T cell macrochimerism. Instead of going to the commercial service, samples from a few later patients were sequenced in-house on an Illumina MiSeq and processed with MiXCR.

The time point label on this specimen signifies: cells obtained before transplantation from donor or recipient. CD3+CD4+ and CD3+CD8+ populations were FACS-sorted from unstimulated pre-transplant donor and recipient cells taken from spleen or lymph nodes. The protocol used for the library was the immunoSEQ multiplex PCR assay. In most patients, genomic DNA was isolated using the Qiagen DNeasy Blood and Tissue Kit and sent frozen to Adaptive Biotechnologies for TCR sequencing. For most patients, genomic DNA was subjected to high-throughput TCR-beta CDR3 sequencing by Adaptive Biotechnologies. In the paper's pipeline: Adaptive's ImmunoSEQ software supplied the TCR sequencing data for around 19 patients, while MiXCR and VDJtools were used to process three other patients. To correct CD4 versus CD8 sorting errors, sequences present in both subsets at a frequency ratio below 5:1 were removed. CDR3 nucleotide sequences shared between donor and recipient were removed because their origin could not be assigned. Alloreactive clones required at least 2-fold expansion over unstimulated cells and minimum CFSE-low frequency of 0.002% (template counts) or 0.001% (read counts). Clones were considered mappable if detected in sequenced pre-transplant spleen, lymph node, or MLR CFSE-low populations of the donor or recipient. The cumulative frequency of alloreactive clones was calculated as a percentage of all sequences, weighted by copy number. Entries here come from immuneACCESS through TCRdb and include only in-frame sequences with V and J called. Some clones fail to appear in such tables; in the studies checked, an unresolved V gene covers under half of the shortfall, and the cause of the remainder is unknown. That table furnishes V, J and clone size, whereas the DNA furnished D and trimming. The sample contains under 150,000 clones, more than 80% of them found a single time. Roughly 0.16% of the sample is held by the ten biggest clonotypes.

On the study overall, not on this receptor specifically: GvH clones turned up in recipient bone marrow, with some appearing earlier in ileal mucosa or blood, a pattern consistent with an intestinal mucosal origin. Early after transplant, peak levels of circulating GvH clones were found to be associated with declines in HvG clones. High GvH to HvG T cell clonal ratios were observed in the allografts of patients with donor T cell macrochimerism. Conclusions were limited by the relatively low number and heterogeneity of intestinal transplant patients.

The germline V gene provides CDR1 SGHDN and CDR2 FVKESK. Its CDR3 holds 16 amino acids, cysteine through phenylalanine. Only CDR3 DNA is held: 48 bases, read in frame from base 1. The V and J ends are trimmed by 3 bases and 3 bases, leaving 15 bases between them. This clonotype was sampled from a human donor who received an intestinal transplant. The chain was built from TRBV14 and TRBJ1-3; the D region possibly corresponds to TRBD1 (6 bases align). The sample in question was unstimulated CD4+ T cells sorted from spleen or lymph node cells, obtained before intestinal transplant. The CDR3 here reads CASSHSQGFLGNTIYF. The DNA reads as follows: TGTGCCAGCAGCCACTCACAGGGTTTCCTTGGAAACACCATATATTTT.